The 15 T cell receptor beta chains in this list originate from one sample, sequenced in a study of Ad26.COV2.S vaccination and SARS-CoV-2 variants. Treatment meaning: around 19 received Ad26.COV2.S at low or high dose, single or two shots; about 5 received placebo; per-sample allocation not given. Sampling was performed 63 days after the first vaccine or placebo injection. TCRdb keeps only in-frame clones here, not all; method: immunoSEQ multiplex PCR. The table includes approximately 420,000 clones, 88% detected once. The sequencing used peripheral blood, collected in a trial of Ad26.COV2.S vaccine versus placebo. All receptors derive from a person aged 18-65 years who received the Ad26.COV2.S COVID-19 vaccine or a placebo.

In nucleotides, the CDR3 is TGCGCCAGCAGCCAAATGGGGGGGGGCCTTACCTACGAGCAGTACTTC. Translated: CASSQMGGGLTYEQYF. The chain recombines TRBV4-3 with TRBJ2-7, with a possible D match to TRBD2 (7 bases). The CDR3 is made up of 16 amino acids. Germline values: CDR1 LGHNA, CDR2 YSLEER. The V gene lost 2 bases and the J gene lost 2 bases, with 16 bases spanning the gap.

The genes are TRBV6-2 or TRBV6-3 and TRBJ2-5; 9 bases align to TRBD2. The CDR3 is 16 amino acids. The V segment lost 6 bases and the J segment 4 bases; nucleotides outside the gene matches: 12. Germline V lookup: CDR1 MNHEY, CDR2 SVGEGT. DNA of the CDR3: TGTGCCAGCAGGTACGACCGTAGCGGGGGAAGAGAGACCCAGTACTTC. The encoded protein is CASRYDRSGGRETQYF.

The chain couples TRBV4-3 to TRBJ2-7; 8 bases map to TRBD2. The CDR3 contains 18 residues. J was trimmed by 5 bases and V by 1 base; bases with no gene match: 16. Germline V gene data show CDR1 as LGHNA and CDR2 as YSLEER. CDR3 amino acids: CASSQALSGTRSFNEQYF. CDR3 sequence (DNA): TGCGCCAGCAGCCAAGCCCTATCCGGGACTAGGAGCTTCAACGAGCAGTACTTC.

The chain carries TRBV12-3 or TRBV12-4 and TRBJ1-1; D is unresolved. Trimming pared 3 bases from V and 7 bases from J, leaving 6 bases between. This CDR3 contains 11 residues. This CDR3 reads CASSFLGEAFF. For the CDR3, the DNA is TGTGCCAGCAGTTTCTTGGGTGAAGCTTTCTTT.

The chain is built from TRBV27 and TRBJ2-1; the D gene is possibly TRBD2 (7 bases). Germline CDR1 and CDR2: MNHEY and SMNVEV (reference sequence). The CDR3 runs 17 residues. V lost 0 bases and J 10 bases, leaving 22 bases between the germline ends. CDR3 sequence (DNA): TGTGCCAGCAGTTTATCGATGAGGGGGGGGCCTGGAGGGGAGCAGTTCTTC. Amino acid sequence: CASSLSMRGGPGGEQFF.

V usage is TRBV7-2 and J usage is TRBJ1-2, with D perhaps matching TRBD1 (5 bases). Germline-derived CDR1 and CDR2 are SGHTA and FQGNSA. This CDR3 region has 14 residues. The V gene lost 5 bases and the J gene lost 7 bases, with 17 bases spanning the gap. CDR3 region: CASSPLGGYGGYTF. CDR3 nucleotides: TGTGCCAGCAGCCCTCTGGGGGGATATGGTGGCTACACCTTC.

This clone has only a few counts. The J gene is TRBJ1-1, the V gene TRBV11-3, with D maybe TRBD1 (5 bases). Trimming cost V 1 base and J 8 bases, with 14 bases left between them. This CDR3 has 14 amino acids. Germline V CDR1 and CDR2: SGHNT, YENEEA. For the CDR3, the DNA is TGTGCCAGCAGCTTAGGCAGGTCCGGGGGAGAAGCTTTCTTT. As protein: CASSLGRSGGEAFF.

A single count supports this clone. This CDR3 is CASSMLQGPNQPQHF. CDR3 nucleotide sequence: TGTGCCAGTAGTATGCTACAGGGACCCAATCAGCCCCAGCATTTT. The J gene is TRBJ1-5, the V gene TRBV19; D is possibly TRBD1 (6 bases). This CDR3 region has 15 residues. Germline CDR1 reads LNHDA; CDR2 reads SQIVND (reference sequence). V lost 3 bases and J lost 3, with 12 bases in between.

This chain uses TRBV3-1 (or the pseudogene TRBV3-2) with TRBJ2-2; 7 nucleotides match TRBD1. Germline V gene sequence: CDR1 LGHDT, CDR2 YNNKEL (reference sequence). The CDR3 spans 15 residues. The ends lost 2 bases at V and 5 bases at J; junction bases unmatched: 5. CDR3 region: CASSQWDSWTGELFF. The DNA of the CDR3 is TGTGCCAGCAGCCAATGGGACAGCTGGACCGGGGAGCTGTTTTTT.

The chain couples TRBV19 to TRBJ1-2; 10 nucleotides agree with TRBD1. Germline V gives CDR1 LNHDA, CDR2 SQIVND (reference sequence). The CDR3 covers 13 residues. V shed 4 bases, J shed 7 bases, and the junction held 3 bases outside the gene matches. CDR3 coding DNA: TGTGCCAGTAGTAGGGACAGGGGCAGTGGCTACACCTTC. Translated: CASSRDRGSGYTF.

This chain joins TRBV6-2 or TRBV6-3 and TRBJ2-6; D unclear. V lost 4 bases, J lost 0 bases, and 7 bases lay in between. The CDR3 is 15 residues long. Looked up from germline, CDR1 is MNHEY and CDR2 is SVGEGT. The CDR3 reads CASSFRISGANVLTF. DNA of the CDR3: TGTGCCAGCAGTTTTCGCATCTCTGGGGCCAACGTCCTGACTTTC.

V is TRBV6-5 and J is TRBJ2-7, with D perhaps matching TRBD1 (5 bases). CDR3 length: 13 amino acids. From germline, CDR1 is MNHEY and CDR2 SVGAGI. Trimming stripped 6 bases from V and 0 bases from J, with 9 bases between. CDR3 region: CASRRDSSYEQYF. CDR3 nucleotides: TGTGCCAGCAGGCGCGACAGCTCCTACGAGCAGTACTTC.

Points on this clone: Within the sample, other DNA sequences also encode this same CDR3. The CDR3 sequence: CASSLNSYEQYF. CDR3 nucleotide sequence: TGTGCCAGCAGCTTGAATTCTTACGAGCAGTACTTC. The rearrangement links TRBV5-4 to TRBJ2-7; D unresolved. The germline CDR1 and CDR2 sequences are SGHNT and YYREEE (reference sequence). CDR3 size: 12 residues. The germline V and J ends were trimmed by 1 base and 4 bases, with 6 bases remaining between them.

The gene calls are TRBV4-3 and TRBJ2-5; 12 bases agree with TRBD1. CDR3 length: 16 amino acids. V was clipped by 3 bases and J by 5 bases; unmatched bases: 7. Germline loops: CDR1 LGHNA, CDR2 YSLEER. CDR3 region: CASSHQTGTGGETQYF. The CDR3 nucleotides read TGCGCCAGCAGCCATCAAACCGGGACAGGGGGCGAGACCCAGTACTTC.

The chain uses TRBV7-9 and TRBJ1-5; D ambiguous. Looked up from germline, CDR1 is SEHNR and CDR2 is FQNEAQ (reference sequence). Between the trimmed V and J ends, which lost 2 bases and 0 bases, there was a span of 20 bases. The CDR3 totals 19 residues. The CDR3 DNA is TGTGCCAGCAGCTTATCGGCGAAGGACTGGGAATATAGCAATCAGCCCCAGCATTTT. This encodes CASSLSAKDWEYSNQPQHF.